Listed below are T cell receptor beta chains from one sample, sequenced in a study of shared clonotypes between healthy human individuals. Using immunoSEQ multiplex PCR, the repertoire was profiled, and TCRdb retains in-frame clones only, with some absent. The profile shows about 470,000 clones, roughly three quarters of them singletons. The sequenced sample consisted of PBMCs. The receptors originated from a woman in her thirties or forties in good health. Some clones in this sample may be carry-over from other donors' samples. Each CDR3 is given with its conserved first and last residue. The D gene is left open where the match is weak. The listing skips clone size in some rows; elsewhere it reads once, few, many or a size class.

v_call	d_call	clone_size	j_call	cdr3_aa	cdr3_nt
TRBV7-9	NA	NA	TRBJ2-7	CASSRTYEQYF	TGTGCCAGCAGCAGGACCTACGAGCAGTACTTC
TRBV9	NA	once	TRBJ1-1	CASSGPVTNTEAFF	TGTGCCAGCAGCGGTCCAGTCACCAACACTGAAGCTTTCTTT
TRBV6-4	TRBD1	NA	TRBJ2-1	CASSELGQGNHEQFF	TGTGCCAGCAGTGAACTGGGACAGGGGAATCATGAGCAGTTCTTC
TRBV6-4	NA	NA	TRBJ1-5	CASSDSLNNQPQHF	TGTGCCAGCAGTGACTCCCTAAACAATCAGCCCCAGCATTTT
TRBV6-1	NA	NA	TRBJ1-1	CASSGVIRDRDMNTEAFF	TGTGCCAGCAGTGGGGTGATAAGAGACAGAGATATGAACACTGAAGCTTTCTTT
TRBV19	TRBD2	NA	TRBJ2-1	CASRSSGMYEQFF	TGTGCCAGTAGGTCTAGCGGGATGTATGAGCAGTTCTTC
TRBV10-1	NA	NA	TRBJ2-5	CASSDTEETQYF	TGCGCCAGCAGTGATACTGAAGAGACCCAGTACTTC
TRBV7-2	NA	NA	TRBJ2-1	CASSLAPSYNEQFF	TGTGCCAGCAGCTTAGCACCCTCCTACAATGAGCAGTTCTTC
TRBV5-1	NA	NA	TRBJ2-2	CASSPDTNTGELFF	TGCGCCAGCAGCCCGGACACGAACACCGGGGAGCTGTTTTTT
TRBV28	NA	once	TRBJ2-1	CASSERIEQFF	TGTGCCAGCAGCGAGAGGATTGAGCAGTTCTTC
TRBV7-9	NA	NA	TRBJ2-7	CASSLGREGSYEQYF	TGTGCCAGCAGCTTAGGTCGCGAGGGGTCCTACGAGCAGTACTTC
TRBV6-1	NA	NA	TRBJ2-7	CASGRYEQYF	TGTGCCAGCGGCCGTTACGAGCAGTACTTC
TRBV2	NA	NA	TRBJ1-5	CASTAADGDSGNQPQHF	TGTGCCAGCACGGCCGCGGACGGTGATTCGGGCAATCAGCCCCAGCATTTT
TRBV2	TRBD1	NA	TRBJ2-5	CASSEGTERTQYF	TGTGCCAGCAGCGAAGGGACAGAGAGGACCCAGTACTTC
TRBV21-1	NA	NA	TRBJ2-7	CASIRHPREGRYEQYF	TGTGCCAGCATCAGACACCCTAGGGAGGGCCGCTACGAGCAGTACTTC
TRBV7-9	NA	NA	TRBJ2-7	CASSFGHSSYEQYF	TGTGCCAGCAGCTTCGGACATTCCTCTTACGAGCAGTACTTC
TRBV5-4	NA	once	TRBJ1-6	CASSPGSSSYNSPLHF	TGTGCCAGCAGCCCGGGGAGTAGCTCCTATAATTCACCCCTCCACTTT
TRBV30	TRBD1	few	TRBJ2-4	CASDRGTSENIQYF	TGTGCCTCCGACAGGGGGACGTCGGAAAACATTCAGTACTTC
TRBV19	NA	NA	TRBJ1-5	CASSIGRARGINQPQHF	TGTGCCAGTAGTATCGGCAGGGCACGGGGTATCAATCAGCCCCAGCATTTT
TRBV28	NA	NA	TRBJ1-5	CASRTVEGFSNQPQHF	TGTGCCAGCAGGACTGTCGAGGGTTTTAGCAATCAGCCCCAGCATTTT
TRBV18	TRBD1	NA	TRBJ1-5	CASSLGQSFNQPQHF	TGTGCCAGCTCATTGGGACAGAGCTTCAATCAGCCCCAGCATTTT
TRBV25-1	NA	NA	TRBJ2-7	CASSVNQGSEQYF	TGTGCCAGCAGTGTCAACCAGGGGAGTGAGCAGTACTTC
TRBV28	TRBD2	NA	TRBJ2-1	CASSRGTSGAYNEQFF	TGTGCCAGCAGTCGCGGGACTAGCGGGGCCTACAATGAGCAGTTCTTC
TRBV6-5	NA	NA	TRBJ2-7	CASSYLAGAGEQYF	TGTGCCAGCAGTTATCTTGCGGGGGCAGGGGAGCAGTACTTC
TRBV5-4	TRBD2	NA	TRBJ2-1	CASSKGLAGVSNEQFF	TGTGCCAGCAGCAAGGGACTAGCGGGAGTATCGAATGAGCAGTTCTTC
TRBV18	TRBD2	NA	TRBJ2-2	CASSPVGLAGTGELFF	TGTGCCAGCTCACCAGTGGGACTAGCGGGTACCGGGGAGCTGTTTTTT
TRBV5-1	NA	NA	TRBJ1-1	CASSWGGRTEAFF	TGCGCCAGCAGCTGGGGAGGGCGGACTGAAGCTTTCTTT
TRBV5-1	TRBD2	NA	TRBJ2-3	CASSSSRTSGAEDTQYF	TGCGCCAGCAGCTCCTCCCGGACTAGCGGGGCCGAGGATACGCAGTATTTT
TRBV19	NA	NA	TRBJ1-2	CASSPGGGAYGYTF	TGTGCCAGTAGTCCTGGAGGGGGGGCTTATGGCTACACCTTC